Sequencing of this T cell receptor beta chain was carried out in a study of blood T cell repertoires in COVID-19 (dated by TCRdb to 2018 to 2020). For the wider study: Collaborator samples came from the United States, Italy and Spain and covered acute and convalescent phases of COVID-19. The prospective study material was composed of cDNA or gDNA derived from T cells, B-cell-depleted T cells, or PBMCs. The dataset comprised deeply sampled blood TCRbeta repertoires from subjects exposed to, actively infected with, or recovered from COVID-19. The repertoires were released in a freely available public database intended as a resource for research on the immune response to SARS-CoV-2. Samples were obtained from the ongoing ImmuneRACE study (first 160 participants) and from about 1,300 subjects provided by 6 global collaborators. A de-identified subject ID, COVID-19 status, age in years and sex were almost always included in the sample metadata. Where HLA class I and class II types were available, the types were taken from metadata supplied by the sample provider, not from assay-based typing.

Enrolling through a virtual design, the prospective study's participants ranged in age from roughly 18 to 95 years and lived across 24 United States geographic areas. Cohort assignment in the prospective study relied on participant-reported clinical history from a screening survey and a study questionnaire. Recovered participants in ImmuneRACE Cohort 3 were defined by two consecutive negative NP/OP PCR tests, clearance by a healthcare professional, or resolution of symptoms. In the prospective study, whole blood, serum and a nasopharyngeal or oropharyngeal swab were collected from each participant by mobile phlebotomists. Over an approximately 2-month period, participants in the prospective study had the option of providing additional blood draws and questionnaires. Before DNA extraction, blood samples from the prospective study were shipped at room temperature or frozen. With regard to this clone: Its antigen specificity is not known. Per-base qualities were not stored, and no clone one base away is much larger.

Results and caveats for the whole study, not just this receptor: The amount of clinical and demographic metadata varied by source and participant and was provided uncurated.

TCRbeta CDR3 regions were amplified from genomic DNA by means of the immunoSEQ Assay, a bias-controlled multiplex PCR. On the authors' methods: The number of nucleated cells in each sample was estimated by amplification of reference gene primers within the assay. To quantify the absolute abundance of each unique TCRbeta CDR3 rearrangement, sequence reads were collapsed and filtered. For each sample, productive Simpson clonality was calculated by taking the square root of Simpson's diversity index across productive rearrangements. Not all clones reach the TCRdb copy of this immuneACCESS table, which keeps in-frame sequences only. Checked studies attribute under half of the gap to unresolved V genes and leave the rest unexplained. The V and J calls and the clone size are those of that table, but D and trimming were determined from the DNA. The sample data list 110,000 to 150,000 clones, and about 86% of these were observed just once. The ten most abundant clones make up just over 9% of the sample.

Per the germline V gene (reference sequence), LNHDA is the CDR1 and SQIVND is the CDR2. The junction shows trimming of 5 bases on V and 2 bases on J, plus 14 bases between the germline ends. The CDR3 covers 15 residues, taking in both the cysteine and the phenylalanine. Only CDR3 DNA is held: 45 bases, read in frame from base 1. This clonotype was obtained from a man in his fifties or sixties who had recovered from COVID-19. Sequenced sample: PBMCs or T cells enriched from blood (not recorded which). This chain joins TRBV19 to TRBJ2-3; the D region possibly corresponds to TRBD2 (7 bases align). CDR3 loop: CASSEGGATTDTQYF. At the DNA level, the sequence is TGTGCCAGTAGTGAGGGGGGGGCCACCACAGATACGCAGTATTTT.